Following are 5 T cell receptor beta chains from one sample sequenced in a study of neurological immune-mediated disorders. TCRdb called the 5' RACE reads again in MiXCR, with one record for every CDR3 protein. The table shows about 59,000 distinct CDR3 sequences, with approximately 25% occurring only once. Indicated time point: technical triplicate 2. Sequenced material: PBMCs. These TCRs come from a man in his 60s with HTLV-1-associated myelopathy (HAM/TSP).

This clonotype appeared many times. The chain has TRBV7-2 and TRBJ1-1; D unclear. This CDR3 contains 14 residues. The V and J ends lost 5 bases and 1 base respectively, with 11 bases between them. The V gene's germline CDR1 is SGHTA and CDR2 FQGNSA. This CDR3 is CASSINSGNTEAFF. The CDR3 coding sequence is TGTGCCAGCAGCATCAACTCAGGGAACACTGAAGCTTTCTTT.

This clonotype has a count of ten or more. The chain has TRBV4-1 and TRBJ2-7; D not certain. Germline CDR1 reads MGHRA; CDR2 reads YSYEKL. The CDR3 is 14 amino acids. The V end lost 5 bases, the J end lost 2 bases, and 13 bases lay between the germline ends. In nucleotides, the CDR3 is TGCGCCAGCAGCTTCCTTCCGGTAACCTACGAGCAGTACTTC. The encoded protein is CASSFLPVTYEQYF.

This clonotype was picked up many times. This sequence joins TRBV4-1 and TRBJ1-5; no clear D. The CDR3 totals 14 residues. With 1 base removed from V and 6 bases from J, the gap between germline ends came to 10 bases. Germline-derived CDR1 and CDR2 are MGHRA and YSYEKL. CDR3 residues: CASSQGGGSQPQHF. CDR3 bases: TGCGCCAGCAGCCAAGGTGGCGGTAGTCAGCCCCAGCATTTT.

This clonotype was seen repeatedly, ten times or more. The chain joins TRBV29-1 to TRBJ1-1, with a weak D call TRBD1 (5 bases). Germline-derived CDR1 and CDR2 are SQVTM and ANQGSEA. The CDR3 consists of 12 residues. V was clipped by 6 bases and J by 3 bases, with 11 bases between them. The DNA for the CDR3 is TGCAGCGTCTCCGACAGCCACACTGAAGCTTTCTTT. Protein sequence: CSVSDSHTEAFF. Based on the CDR3 plus reference TRBV29-1 and TRBJ1-1, the full variable domain is SAVISQKPSRDICQRGTSLTIQCQVDSQVTMMFWYRQQPGQSLTLIATANQGSEATYESGFVIDKFPISRPNLTFSTLTVSNMSPEDSSIYLCSVSDSHTEAFFGQGTRLTVV.

This clonotype was found many times. The J gene is TRBJ2-5, the V gene TRBV20-1, with TRBD2 identical over 16 bases. CDR1 and CDR2 (germline): DFQATT, SNEGSKA (reference sequence). The CDR3 loop spans 17 amino acids. V lost 1 base to trimming and J lost 5 bases; unmatched junction nucleotides: 7. The CDR3 DNA reads as TGCAGTGCTAGAGTGGGACTAGCGGGAGGGCCACGGGAGACCCAGTACTTC. Protein product: CSARVGLAGGPRETQYF.